The clone carrying this TCR beta chain was counted a single time. The antigen remains undetermined. The sample originates from a study of post-analysis software for immune sequencing data. Study-wide findings and caveats: Patients showed TRBV5-6, TRBV5-1 and TRBV20-1 among roughly 5 TRBV segments more frequent than in controls.

cDNA libraries of TCR beta carried unique molecular identifiers. TCRdb recomputed calls from the PCR reads with MiXCR, one row per CDR3 protein. The sample has about 160,000 distinct CDR3 sequences; about 36% are singletons. Trimming removed 8 bases at V and 10 bases at J, with 11 bases between. CDR1 and CDR2 (germline): MNHNY, SVGAGI (reference sequence). There are 11 residues in the CDR3. The sample in question was blood, obtained after autologous hematopoietic stem cell transplantation. The chain combines TRBV6-6 with TRBJ1-4; perhaps TRBD1 as D (5 bases). The receptor's source is a girl aged 5-17 years with multiple sclerosis. This chain's CDR3 is CASGAGRKLFF. DNA of the CDR3: TGTGCCAGCGGGGCAGGTCGAAAACTGTTTTTT.